The present entry profiles one T cell receptor (beta chain) with its context. These data come from a study of blood T cell repertoires in COVID-19. Germline V gene data show CDR1 as MGHDK and CDR2 as SYGVNS. V shed 2 bases and J shed 4 bases, with 12 bases lying between them. CDR3 size: 15 residues. Authors' methods: Estimation of nucleated cell counts was performed using reference gene primer amplification. The assay was immunoSEQ multiplex PCR, and TCRdb's table has in-frame clones only and misses some. V, J and clone size derive from that table, while D and trimming were established from the DNA sequence. The top ten hold over 5% of the sample, which has about 87,000 clones, approximately 86% seen once.

The chain links TRBV25-1 to TRBJ2-1, with D possibly matching TRBD2 (5 bases). The sequence came from a man aged 40-49 years with acute or convalescent COVID-19. Specimen: peripheral blood. The CDR3: CASSEGGKVYNEQFF. The CDR3 DNA is TGTGCCAGCAGTGAAGGAGGCAAGGTATACAATGAGCAGTTCTTC.